Each of the 32 T cell receptor beta chains below was sequenced from the same sample in a study of shared clonotypes between healthy human individuals. Measured with immunoSEQ multiplex PCR; TCRdb has only the in-frame clones, and not every one. This sample carries fewer than 700,000 clones, around 76% of them seen once, and the ten largest clones take 12%. The specimen was PBMCs. These receptors were collected from a woman aged 40 to 55 in good health. Some clones in this sample may be carry-over from other donors' samples.

The genes are TRBV28 and TRBJ1-4; D is undetermined. Per germline, CDR1 MDHEN and CDR2 SYDVKM. With 4 bases removed from V and 6 bases from J, the gap between germline ends came to 21 bases. This CDR3 spans 17 amino acids. The DNA of the CDR3 is TGTGCCAGCAGTTCGGTTCCATTGCCCAATTCCGATGAAAAACTGTTTTTT. Translated, it gives CASSSVPLPNSDEKLFF.

This clone was detected once. The chain is built from TRBV2 and TRBJ2-1, with a possible D match to TRBD1 (5 bases). Germline assignment: CDR1 SNHLY and CDR2 FYNNEI. Between the trimmed V and J ends, which lost 3 bases and 0 bases, there was a span of 18 bases. The CDR3 totals 18 residues. The CDR3 bases are TGTGCCAGCAGTGACTCCCGAGCAGGGCACATCTCCTACAATGAGCAGTTCTTC. Translation gives CASSDSRAGHISYNEQFF.

This clone was detected ten times or more. The CDR3 reads CAWLPYLGEVYGYTF. The CDR3, as DNA: TGTGCCTGGCTCCCCTACTTGGGGGAGGTCTATGGCTACACCTTC. The chain carries TRBV30 and TRBJ1-2, with a tentative D call TRBD1 (5 bases). Trimming took off 5 bases at V and 4 bases at J, with 20 bases between the two ends. Per the germline V gene, CDR1 is GTSNPN and CDR2 is SVGIG (reference sequence). The CDR3 runs to 15 residues.

This clone showed up just a few times. The chain employs TRBV2 and TRBJ1-1, with 7 bases aligning to TRBD1. Germline V lookup: CDR1 SNHLY, CDR2 FYNNEI. The CDR3 loop spans 13 amino acids. Losses at the gene ends were 7 bases for V and 1 base for J; bases not matched to a gene: 3. CDR3: CASMRTGNTEAFF. In DNA form, the CDR3 reads TGTGCCAGCATGCGGACAGGGAACACTGAAGCTTTCTTT.

About this clone itself: Other DNA sequences from this sample encode an identical CDR3 as well. The genes are TRBV6-4 and TRBJ2-3; no reliable D call. The CDR3 is 13 amino acids. Germline loops: CDR1 MRHNA, CDR2 SNTAGT. Trimming took 4 bases from V and 2 from J, leaving 7 bases between them. CDR3 in DNA: TGTGCCAGCAGTGCTGGGGACACAGATACGCAGTATTTT. Its translation: CASSAGDTDTQYF.

This clone was recorded a few times. The CDR3 is CASSLDNQPQHF. The CDR3 DNA sequence: TGTGCCAGCAGCTTAGACAATCAGCCCCAGCATTTT. The chain is built from TRBV7-2 and TRBJ1-5, with D unclear. The CDR3 is 12 amino acids. The germline V gene has CDR1 SGHTA and CDR2 FQGNSA. V was trimmed by 1 base and J by 3 bases, leaving 1 base between them.

On this clone itself: A much larger clone is a single base away; this may be a read error. The chain links TRBV7-9 to TRBJ1-4; no definite D call. The CDR3 runs to 15 residues. Germline CDR1 reads SEHNR; CDR2 reads FQNEAQ (reference sequence). Trimming pared 5 bases from V and 6 bases from J, leaving 16 bases between. The CDR3 region has the DNA TGTGCCAGCAGCCTCGGGCCCCCTGATTATGAAAAACTGTTTTTT. Residues: CASSLGPPDYEKLFF.

This clone was seen only a few times. The chain recombines TRBV5-4 with TRBJ2-5, with 8 bases that match TRBD2. Germline V gene sequence: CDR1 SGHNT, CDR2 YYREEE (reference sequence). The trim removed 4 bases at V and 5 bases at J, leaving 7 bases unmatched. The CDR3 covers 14 residues. Here the CDR3 DNA reads TGTGCCAGCAGCAAAGAACGGGAGGGGGAGACCCAGTACTTC. It codes for CASSKEREGETQYF.

The chain recombines TRBV5-1 with TRBJ2-7, with a weak D call TRBD2 (6 bases). Trimming took off 0 bases at V and 3 bases at J, with 13 bases between the two ends. This CDR3 contains 15 residues. The germline CDR1 and CDR2 sequences are SGHRS and YFSETQ. CDR3 nucleotide sequence: TGCGCCAGCAGCTTGGTGCAGGGAGGCTACTACGAGCAGTACTTC. Its protein product is CASSLVQGGYYEQYF.

The chain joins TRBV28 to TRBJ2-1; TRBD2 aligns across 12 bases. From germline, CDR1 is MDHEN and CDR2 SYDVKM. CDR3 length: 19 residues. J gave up 8 bases and V 2 bases, and 16 bases lay outside the gene matches. CDR3 amino acids: CASSLPPSVSRTSGDEQFF. The CDR3 DNA reads TGTGCCAGCAGTTTACCCCCGAGTGTTTCCAGGACTAGCGGGGATGAGCAGTTCTTC.

This chain uses TRBV19 with TRBJ2-1; no definite D call. V lost 4 bases to trimming and J lost 5 bases, with 9 bases between them. This CDR3 has 13 amino acids. Germline V CDR1 and CDR2: LNHDA, SQIVND (reference sequence). The CDR3 nucleotides read TGTGCCAGTAGTACGCAGACAAACAATGAGCAGTTCTTC. The encoded protein is CASSTQTNNEQFF.

Details on this clone: Its ends do not fully match the called genes, so a read error is possible. The V call is TRBV7-7, the J call TRBJ2-1; D tentatively reads TRBD1 or TRBD2 (5 bases each). Germline assignment: CDR1 SSHAT and CDR2 FNYEAQ (reference sequence). The CDR3 has 12 residues. The CDR3 spells CASSLDGGEQFF. The CDR3 DNA reads as TGTGCTAGCAGCTTAGATGGGGGTGAGCAGTTCTTC.

J is TRBJ2-5 and V is TRBV27; TRBD1 agrees at 9 bases. V trimming: 6 bases; J trimming: 7 bases; junction bases outside the gene matches: 6. Per the germline V gene, CDR1 is MNHEY and CDR2 is SMNVEV (reference sequence). This CDR3 region has 13 residues. The CDR3 spells CASSAGTGLTQYF. The DNA for the CDR3 is TGTGCCAGCAGCGCCGGGACAGGGTTGACCCAGTACTTC.

The table lists this clone with many counts. The rearrangement joins TRBV4-2 to TRBJ2-2, with D hard to call. Trimming cost V 0 bases and J 7 bases, with 9 bases left between them. This CDR3 is built from 14 residues. The germline V gene has CDR1 LGHNA and CDR2 YNFKEQ. CDR3 nucleotide sequence: TGTGCCAGCAGCCAAGATACCCCCAGCGGGGAGCTGTTTTTT. Its protein product is CASSQDTPSGELFF.

This sequence joins TRBV19 and TRBJ1-4; D is unresolved. The ends were cut back, 5 bases at V and 7 bases at J, with 11 bases in the middle. CDR3 length: 13 residues. The V gene's germline CDR1 is LNHDA and CDR2 SQIVND (reference sequence). CDR3 DNA sequence: TGTGCCAGTAGTCCACCACAGCTTGAAAAACTGTTTTTT. The encoded protein is CASSPPQLEKLFF.

The gene calls are TRBV30 and TRBJ2-5; tentatively, D is TRBD2 (5 bases). The CDR3 is made up of 14 amino acids. The germline V and J ends were trimmed by 0 bases and 5 bases, with 13 bases remaining between them. Germline V lookup: CDR1 GTSNPN, CDR2 SVGIG (reference sequence). CDR3 protein: CAWSVPVGSETQYF. CDR3 in DNA: TGTGCCTGGAGTGTACCCGTTGGGAGCGAGACCCAGTACTTC.

This chain joins TRBV2 and TRBJ2-5; D could derive from TRBD1 or TRBD2 (5 bases each). The V gene lost 2 bases and the J gene lost 1 base, with 8 bases spanning the gap. Germline V gene sequence: CDR1 SNHLY, CDR2 FYNNEI. The CDR3 has 14 amino acids. Written as DNA, the CDR3 is TGTGCCAGCAGTGAAAGTGGGACCCAAGAGACCCAGTACTTC. Amino acids: CASSESGTQETQYF.

This chain uses TRBV28 with TRBJ2-5, with D perhaps matching TRBD2 (6 bases). Per the germline V gene, CDR1 is MDHEN and CDR2 is SYDVKM. This CDR3 spans 13 amino acids. V gave up 6 bases and J gave up 2 bases, with 10 bases separating them. Written as DNA, the CDR3 is TGTGCCAGCAGCGGTGGGGGGCAAGAGACCCAGTACTTC. Translated: CASSGGGQETQYF.

The chain couples TRBV4-1 to TRBJ2-3; TRBD1 or TRBD2 may be the D gene (7 bases each). The CDR3 spans 17 residues. Per the germline V gene, CDR1 is MGHRA and CDR2 is YSYEKL. Trimming took off 0 bases at V and 6 bases at J, with 19 bases between the two ends. The CDR3 loop is CASSQDLGAGGVDTQYF. CDR3 nucleotide sequence: TGCGCCAGCAGCCAAGATCTCGGCGCAGGGGGGGTCGATACGCAGTATTTT.

A word on this clone: At one end, the junction sequence differs from germline, possibly due to a read error. This chain links TRBV7-2 with TRBJ1-5; no reliable D call. Germline CDR1 SGHTA, CDR2 FQGNSA. There are 12 residues in the CDR3. CDR3 nucleotides: TGTGCCAGCACTACCCCTAATCAGCCTCAGCATTTT. Amino acids: CASTTPNQPQHF.

This sequence joins TRBV7-2 and TRBJ2-3, with 7 nucleotides matching TRBD2. Losses at the gene ends were 7 bases for V and 6 bases for J; bases not matched to a gene: 7. Germline V gene data show CDR1 as SGHTA and CDR2 as FQGNSA. The CDR3 totals 13 residues. CDR3 nucleotides: TGTGCCAGCACCCAAGGGAGGGTGGATACGCAGTATTTT. Amino acids: CASTQGRVDTQYF.

The chain combines TRBV10-3 with TRBJ1-4; a possible D gene is TRBD1 (5 bases). From germline, CDR1 is ENHRY and CDR2 SYGVKD. Trimming cost V 4 bases and J 5 bases, with 8 bases left between them. The CDR3 length is 13 residues. For the CDR3, the DNA is TGTGCCATCAGTGCGGCAGGGAATGAAAAACTGTTTTTT. Translation: CAISAAGNEKLFF.

The DNA of the CDR3 is TGTGCCAGCAGCGTGGGATCAGGTTACTACGAGCAGTACTTC. Its protein product is CASSVGSGYYEQYF. The chain couples TRBV9 to TRBJ2-7, with unresolved D. The germline V and J ends were trimmed by 2 bases and 3 bases, with 12 bases remaining between them. This CDR3 comprises 14 residues. Germline CDR1 SGDLS, CDR2 YYNGEE.

The chain employs TRBV7-2 and TRBJ1-2; no clear D. The CDR3 sequence is 13 residues long. Between the trimmed V and J ends, which lost 5 bases and 2 bases, there was a span of 9 bases. Germline V lookup: CDR1 SGHTA, CDR2 FQGNSA. The CDR3 loop is CASSPRGNYGYTF. The CDR3 region has the DNA TGTGCCAGCAGCCCACGAGGGAACTATGGCTACACCTTC. Variable domain in full (rest from reference TRBV7-2 and TRBJ1-2): GAGVSQSPSNKVTEKGKDVELRCDPISGHTALYWYRQSLGQGLEFLIYFQGNSAPDKSGLPSDRFSAERTGGSVSTLTIQRTQQEDSAVYLCASSPRGNYGYTFGSGTRLTVV.

J is TRBJ1-4 and V is TRBV2, with D maybe TRBD1 (5 bases). The V gene lost 4 bases and the J gene lost 4 bases, with 7 bases spanning the gap. CDR3 length: 13 amino acids. Germline V gene sequence: CDR1 SNHLY, CDR2 FYNNEI. As DNA, the CDR3 is TGTGCCAGCAGTGTAGACAGTAATGAAAAACTGTTTTTT. Protein sequence: CASSVDSNEKLFF.

The rearrangement links TRBV7-2 to TRBJ2-7, with D possibly matching TRBD1 (5 bases). CDR3 length: 14 residues. V lost 2 bases, J lost 6 bases, and 14 bases lay in between. Germline CDR1 is SGHTA and CDR2 is FQGNSA. CDR3 bases: TGTGCCAGCAGCTTAAGGGGTCAGGGTTCCGAGCAGTACTTC. It yields the protein CASSLRGQGSEQYF. Using reference TRBV7-2 and TRBJ2-7 for the parts outside the CDR3, the full variable domain is GAGVSQSPSNKVTEKGKDVELRCDPISGHTALYWYRQSLGQGLEFLIYFQGNSAPDKSGLPSDRFSAERTGGSVSTLTIQRTQQEDSAVYLCASSLRGQGSEQYFGPGTRLTVT.

The J gene is TRBJ2-7, the V gene TRBV10-1; possibly TRBD1 for D (5 bases). Germline V gives CDR1 WNHNN, CDR2 SYGVQD (reference sequence). The CDR3 is made up of 13 amino acids. The V end lost 4 bases, the J end lost 2 bases, and 9 bases lay between the germline ends. Written as DNA, the CDR3 is TGCGCCAGCAGTGGTGGGGCCCCCTACGAGCAGTACTTC. Its protein is CASSGGAPYEQYF.

The chain uses TRBV19 and TRBJ2-7; D possibly matches TRBD1 or TRBD2 (6 bases each). Germline V CDR1 and CDR2: LNHDA, SQIVND (reference sequence). The CDR3 totals 15 residues. Trimming removed 5 bases at V and 2 bases at J, with 16 bases between. The CDR3 spells CASSPRSGAAYEQYF. In DNA, the CDR3 is TGTGCCAGTAGTCCCAGATCGGGGGCGGCCTACGAGCAGTACTTC. Complete variable domain (other parts from reference TRBV19 and TRBJ2-7): DGGITQSPKYLFRKEGQNVTLSCEQNLNHDAMYWYRQDPGQGLRLIYYSQIVNDFQKGDIAEGYSVSREKKESFPLTVTSAQKNPTAFYLCASSPRSGAAYEQYFGPGTRLTVT.

The chain couples TRBV7-9 to TRBJ2-5; D gene unclear. Germline V gene lookup returns CDR1 SEHNR and CDR2 FQNEAQ (reference sequence). Between the trimmed V and J ends, which lost 8 bases and 5 bases, there was a span of 21 bases. The CDR3 consists of 15 residues. DNA for the CDR3: TGTGCCAGCGACCTCGGCGGTAGGGCCGGGGAGACCCAGTACTTC. Its protein product is CASDLGGRAGETQYF.

The CDR3 region is CASSYSRGESYEQYF. The CDR3 DNA reads TGTGCCAGCAGTTACTCGAGAGGGGAATCCTACGAGCAGTACTTC. The rearrangement links TRBV6-6 to TRBJ2-7, with D perhaps assigned TRBD1 or TRBD2 (5 bases each). The CDR3 contains 15 residues. V lost 0 bases and J 1 base, leaving 10 bases between the germline ends. Germline V lookup: CDR1 MNHNY, CDR2 SVGAGI (reference sequence).

The chain has TRBV7-6 and TRBJ2-1; 11 positions match TRBD2. The CDR3 runs 17 residues. Trimming removed 1 base from V and 3 bases from J; junction bases left unmatched: 5. CDR1 is SGHVS, CDR2 FNYEAQ, per germline. The CDR3 DNA follows: TGTGCCAGCAGCTTAGGACTGACTAGCGGGGACTACAATGAGCAGTTCTTC. Amino acids: CASSLGLTSGDYNEQFF.

This chain links TRBV4-2 with TRBJ1-3; a weak D match, TRBD1 (5 bases). The V and J ends lost 0 bases and 0 bases respectively, with 15 bases between them. This CDR3 has 18 residues. CDR1 and CDR2 (germline): LGHNA, YNFKEQ. CDR3: CASSQEVGREFSGNTIYF. The CDR3, as DNA: TGTGCCAGCAGCCAAGAGGTTGGCAGGGAATTCTCTGGAAACACCATATATTTT.